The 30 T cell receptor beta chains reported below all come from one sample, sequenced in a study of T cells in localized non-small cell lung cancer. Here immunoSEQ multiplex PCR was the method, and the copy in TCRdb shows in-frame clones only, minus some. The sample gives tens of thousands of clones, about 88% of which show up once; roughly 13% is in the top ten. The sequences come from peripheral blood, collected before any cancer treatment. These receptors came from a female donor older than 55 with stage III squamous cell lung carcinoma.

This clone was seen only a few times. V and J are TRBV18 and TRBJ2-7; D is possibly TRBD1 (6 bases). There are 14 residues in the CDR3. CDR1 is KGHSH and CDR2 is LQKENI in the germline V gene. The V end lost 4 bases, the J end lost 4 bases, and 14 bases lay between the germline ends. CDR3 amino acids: CASSRRTDKYEQYF. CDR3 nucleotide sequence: TGTGCCAGCTCACGCCGGACAGACAAGTACGAGCAGTACTTC.

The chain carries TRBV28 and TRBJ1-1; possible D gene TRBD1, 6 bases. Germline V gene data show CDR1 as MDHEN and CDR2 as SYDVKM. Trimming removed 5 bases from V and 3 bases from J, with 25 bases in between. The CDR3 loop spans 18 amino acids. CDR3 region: CASSPAGWGRGLDTEAFF. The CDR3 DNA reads TGTGCCAGCAGTCCGGCAGGATGGGGGAGGGGGTTGGACACTGAAGCTTTCTTT.

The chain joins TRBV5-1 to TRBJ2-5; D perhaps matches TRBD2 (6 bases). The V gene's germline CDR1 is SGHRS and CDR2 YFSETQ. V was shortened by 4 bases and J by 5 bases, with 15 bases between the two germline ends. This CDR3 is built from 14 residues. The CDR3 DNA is TGCGCCAGCAGCCCGGGGAGGTTGGGGGAGACCCAGTACTTC. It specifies CASSPGRLGETQYF. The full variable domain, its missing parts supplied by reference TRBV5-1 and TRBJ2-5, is KAGVTQTPRYLIKTRGQQVTLSCSPISGHRSVSWYQQTPGQGLQFLFEYFSETQRNKGNFPGRFSGRQFSNSRSEMNVSTLELGDSALYLCASSPGRLGETQYFGPGTRLLVL.

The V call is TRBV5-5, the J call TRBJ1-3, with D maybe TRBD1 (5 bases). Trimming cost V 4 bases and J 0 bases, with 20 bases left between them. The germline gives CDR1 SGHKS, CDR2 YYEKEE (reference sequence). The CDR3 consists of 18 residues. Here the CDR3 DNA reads TGTGCCAGCAGCGTGGGGGTGGCGCAGGGCTTCTCTGGAAACACCATATATTTT. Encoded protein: CASSVGVAQGFSGNTIYF.

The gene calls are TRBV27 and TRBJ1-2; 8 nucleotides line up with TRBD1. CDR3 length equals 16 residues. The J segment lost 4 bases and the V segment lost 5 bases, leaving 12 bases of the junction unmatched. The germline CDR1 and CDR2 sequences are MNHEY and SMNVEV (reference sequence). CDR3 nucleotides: TGTGCCAGCAGTCCCCGGGCAGGGGGCGATTCCTATGGCTACACCTTC. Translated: CASSPRAGGDSYGYTF.

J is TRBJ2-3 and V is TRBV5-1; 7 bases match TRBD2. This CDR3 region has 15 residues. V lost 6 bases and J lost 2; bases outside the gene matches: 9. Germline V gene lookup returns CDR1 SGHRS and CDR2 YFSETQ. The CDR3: CASTQPSGNTDTQYF. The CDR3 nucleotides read TGCGCCAGCACCCAGCCTAGCGGAAACACAGATACGCAGTATTTT.

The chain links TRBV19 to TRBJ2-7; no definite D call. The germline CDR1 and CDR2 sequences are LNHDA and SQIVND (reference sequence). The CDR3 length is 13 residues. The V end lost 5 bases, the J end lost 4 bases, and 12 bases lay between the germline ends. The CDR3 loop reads CASSAELYYEQYF. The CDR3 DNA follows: TGTGCCAGTAGTGCTGAATTATATTACGAGCAGTACTTC.

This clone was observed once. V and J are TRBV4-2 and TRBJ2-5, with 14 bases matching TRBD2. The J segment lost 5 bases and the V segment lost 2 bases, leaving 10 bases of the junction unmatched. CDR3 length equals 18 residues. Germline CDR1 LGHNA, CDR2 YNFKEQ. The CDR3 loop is CASSQPRGTSGSWETQYF. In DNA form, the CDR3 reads TGTGCCAGCAGCCAACCTCGAGGGACTAGCGGGAGCTGGGAGACCCAGTACTTC.

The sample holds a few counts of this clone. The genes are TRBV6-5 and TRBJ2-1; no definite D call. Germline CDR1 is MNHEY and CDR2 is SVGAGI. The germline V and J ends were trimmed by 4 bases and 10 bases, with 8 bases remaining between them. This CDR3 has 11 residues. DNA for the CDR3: TGTGCCAGCAGTTCCCGTTGGGAGCAGTTCTTC. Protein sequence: CASSSRWEQFF.

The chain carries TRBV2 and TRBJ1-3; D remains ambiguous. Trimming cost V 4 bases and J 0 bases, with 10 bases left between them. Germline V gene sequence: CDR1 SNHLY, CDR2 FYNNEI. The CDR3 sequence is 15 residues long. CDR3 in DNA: TGTGCCAGCAGTGTAAACCGCGACTCTGGAAACACCATATATTTT. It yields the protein CASSVNRDSGNTIYF.

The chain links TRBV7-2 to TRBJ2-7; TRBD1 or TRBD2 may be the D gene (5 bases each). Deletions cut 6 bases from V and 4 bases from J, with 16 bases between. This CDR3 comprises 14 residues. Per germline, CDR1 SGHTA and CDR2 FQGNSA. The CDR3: CASRPGIGEYEQYF. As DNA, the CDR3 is TGTGCCAGCAGACCCGGGATAGGGGAATACGAGCAGTACTTC. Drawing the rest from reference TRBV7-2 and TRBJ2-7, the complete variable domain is GAGVSQSPSNKVTEKGKDVELRCDPISGHTALYWYRQSLGQGLEFLIYFQGNSAPDKSGLPSDRFSAERTGGSVSTLTIQRTQQEDSAVYLCASRPGIGEYEQYFGPGTRLTVT.

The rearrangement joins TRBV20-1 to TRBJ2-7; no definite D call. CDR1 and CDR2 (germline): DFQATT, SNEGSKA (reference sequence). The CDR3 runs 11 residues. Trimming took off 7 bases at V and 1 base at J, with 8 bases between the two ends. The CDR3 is CSVGSSYEQYF. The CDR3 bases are TGCAGTGTGGGCAGTTCCTACGAGCAGTACTTC.

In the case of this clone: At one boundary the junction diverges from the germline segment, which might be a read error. The CDR3 DNA reads as TGCGCCAGCAACTTGATGTTCTCTGGGGCCAACGTCCTGACTTTC. Its protein product is CASNLMFSGANVLTF. The chain employs TRBV5-1 and TRBJ2-6; no reliable D call. The CDR3 is 15 amino acids. Germline V gives CDR1 SGHRS, CDR2 YFSETQ. The whole variable domain, remainder taken from reference TRBV5-1 and TRBJ2-6, is KAGVTQTPRYLIKTRGQQVTLSCSPISGHRSVSWYQQTPGQGLQFLFEYFSETQRNKGNFPGRFSGRQFSNSRSEMNVSTLELGDSALYLCASNLMFSGANVLTFGAGSRLTVL.

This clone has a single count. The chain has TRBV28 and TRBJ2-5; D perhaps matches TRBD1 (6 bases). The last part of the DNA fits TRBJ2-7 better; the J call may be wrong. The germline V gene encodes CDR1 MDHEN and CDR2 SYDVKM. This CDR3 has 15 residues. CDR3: CASSIPRGSSYEQYF. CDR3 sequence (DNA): TGTGCCAGCAGTATACCAAGGGGGAGCTCCTACGAGCAGTACTTC.

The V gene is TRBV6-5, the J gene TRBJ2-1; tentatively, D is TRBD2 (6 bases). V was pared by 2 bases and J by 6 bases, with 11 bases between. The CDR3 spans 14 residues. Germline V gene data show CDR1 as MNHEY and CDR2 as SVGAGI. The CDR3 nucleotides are TGTGCCAGCAGTTACCGGGCTAGCGTCAATGAGCAGTTCTTC. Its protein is CASSYRASVNEQFF.

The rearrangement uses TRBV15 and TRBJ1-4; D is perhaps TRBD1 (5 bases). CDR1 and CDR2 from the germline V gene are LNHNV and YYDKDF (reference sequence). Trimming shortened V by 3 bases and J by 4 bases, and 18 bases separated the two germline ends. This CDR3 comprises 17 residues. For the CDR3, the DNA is TGTGCCACCAGCAGCTTAGTTATCAGGGCTAATAATGAAAAACTGTTTTTT. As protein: CATSSLVIRANNEKLFF.

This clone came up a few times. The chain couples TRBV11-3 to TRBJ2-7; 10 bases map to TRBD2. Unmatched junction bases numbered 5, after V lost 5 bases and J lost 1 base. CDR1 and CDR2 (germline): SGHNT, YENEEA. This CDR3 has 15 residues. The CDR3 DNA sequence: TGTGCCAGCAGCCAAGCGGGAGGGGAGTCCTACGAGCAGTACTTC. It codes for CASSQAGGESYEQYF.

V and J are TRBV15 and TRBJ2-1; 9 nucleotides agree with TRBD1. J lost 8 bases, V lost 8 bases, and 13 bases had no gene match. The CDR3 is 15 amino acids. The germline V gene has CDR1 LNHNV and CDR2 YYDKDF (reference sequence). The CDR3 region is CATSDPGQGFHEQFF. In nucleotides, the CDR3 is TGTGCCACCTCGGATCCGGGACAGGGTTTCCATGAGCAGTTCTTC.

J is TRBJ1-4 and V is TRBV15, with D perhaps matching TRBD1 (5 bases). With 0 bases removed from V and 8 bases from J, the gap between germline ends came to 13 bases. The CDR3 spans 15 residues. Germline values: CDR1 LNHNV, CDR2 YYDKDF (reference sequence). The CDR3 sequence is CATSRETGHQEKLFF. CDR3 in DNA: TGTGCCACCAGCAGAGAAACAGGACATCAAGAAAAACTGTTTTTT.

CDR3 DNA: TGTGCCAGCACCAGCTCTGGAAACACCATATATTTT. It codes for CASTSSGNTIYF. This chain connects TRBV6-6 to TRBJ1-3; D is uncertain. The germline CDR1 and CDR2 sequences are MNHNY and SVGAGI (reference sequence). Between the trimmed V and J ends, which lost 7 bases and 0 bases, there was a span of 4 bases. This CDR3 has 12 amino acids.

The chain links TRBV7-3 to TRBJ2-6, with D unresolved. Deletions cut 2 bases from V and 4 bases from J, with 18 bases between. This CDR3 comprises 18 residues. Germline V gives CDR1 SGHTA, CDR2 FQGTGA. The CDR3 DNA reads TGTGCCAGCAGCTTAGACGCCTCTAGTTTATCCGGGGCCAACGTCCTGACTTTC. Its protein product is CASSLDASSLSGANVLTF. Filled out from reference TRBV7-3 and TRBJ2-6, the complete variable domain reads GAGVSQTPSNKVTEKGKYVELRCDPISGHTALYWYRQSLGQGPEFLIYFQGTGAADDSGLPNDRFFAVRPEGSVSTLKIQRTERGDSAVYLCASSLDASSLSGANVLTFGAGSRLTVL.

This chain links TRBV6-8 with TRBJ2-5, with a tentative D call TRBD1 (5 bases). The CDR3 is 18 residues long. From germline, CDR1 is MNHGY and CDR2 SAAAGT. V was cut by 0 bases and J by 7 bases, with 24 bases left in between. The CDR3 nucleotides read TGTGCCAGCAGTTACTCCGCCCATGGGGCCAGCCCTAATTGGACCCAGTACTTC. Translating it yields CASSYSAHGASPNWTQYF.

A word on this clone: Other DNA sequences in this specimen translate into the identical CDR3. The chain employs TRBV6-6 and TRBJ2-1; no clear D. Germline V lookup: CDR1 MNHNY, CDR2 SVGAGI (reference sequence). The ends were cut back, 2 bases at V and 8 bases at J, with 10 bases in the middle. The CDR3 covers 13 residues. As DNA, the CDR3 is TGTGCCAGCAGTTACGACGTTCGTGATGAGCAGTTCTTC. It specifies CASSYDVRDEQFF.

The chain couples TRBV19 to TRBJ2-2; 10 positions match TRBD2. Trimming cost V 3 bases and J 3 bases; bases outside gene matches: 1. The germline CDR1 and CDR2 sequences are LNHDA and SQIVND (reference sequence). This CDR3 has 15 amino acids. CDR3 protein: CASSIGLADTGELFF. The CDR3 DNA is TGTGCCAGTAGTATCGGACTAGCGGACACCGGGGAGCTGTTTTTT.

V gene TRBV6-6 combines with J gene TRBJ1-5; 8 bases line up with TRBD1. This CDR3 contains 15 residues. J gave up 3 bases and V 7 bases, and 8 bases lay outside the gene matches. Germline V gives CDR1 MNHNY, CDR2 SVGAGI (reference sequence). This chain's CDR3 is CASTLGQANNQPQHF. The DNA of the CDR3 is TGTGCCAGCACCCTGGGACAGGCGAACAATCAGCCCCAGCATTTT.

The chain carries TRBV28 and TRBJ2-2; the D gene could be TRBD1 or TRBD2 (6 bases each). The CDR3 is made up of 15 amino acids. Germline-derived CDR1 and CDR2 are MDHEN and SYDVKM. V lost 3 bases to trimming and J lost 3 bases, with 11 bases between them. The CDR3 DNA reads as TGTGCCAGCAGTTTCGGGGGCCTTTACACCGGGGAGCTGTTTTTT. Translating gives CASSFGGLYTGELFF.

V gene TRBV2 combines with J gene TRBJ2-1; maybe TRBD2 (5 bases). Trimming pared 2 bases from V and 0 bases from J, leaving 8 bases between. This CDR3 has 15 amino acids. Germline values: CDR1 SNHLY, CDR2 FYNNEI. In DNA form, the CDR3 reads TGTGCCAGCAGTGAAAGCGGAAGCTCCTACAATGAGCAGTTCTTC. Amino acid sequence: CASSESGSSYNEQFF.

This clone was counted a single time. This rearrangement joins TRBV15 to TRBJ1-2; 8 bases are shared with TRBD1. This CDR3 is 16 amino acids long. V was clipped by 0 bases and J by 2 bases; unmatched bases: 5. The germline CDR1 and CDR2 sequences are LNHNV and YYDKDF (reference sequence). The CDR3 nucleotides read TGTGCCACCAGCAGAGAGGGAAACAGGGGGAACTATGGCTACACCTTC. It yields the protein CATSREGNRGNYGYTF.

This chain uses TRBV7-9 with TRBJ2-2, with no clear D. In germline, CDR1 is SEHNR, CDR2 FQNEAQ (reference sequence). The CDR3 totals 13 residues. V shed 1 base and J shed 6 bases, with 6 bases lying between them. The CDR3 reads CASSLGYPGELFF. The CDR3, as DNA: TGTGCCAGCAGCTTAGGATACCCCGGGGAGCTGTTTTTT.

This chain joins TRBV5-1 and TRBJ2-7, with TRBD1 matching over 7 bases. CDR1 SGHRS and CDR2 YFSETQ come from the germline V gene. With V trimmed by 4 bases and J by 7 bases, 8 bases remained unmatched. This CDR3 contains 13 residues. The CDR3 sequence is CASSLPDRWEQYF. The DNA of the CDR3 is TGCGCCAGCAGCCTCCCGGACAGGTGGGAGCAGTACTTC.